The 18 T cell receptor beta chains given below trace back to one sample, sequenced in a study of blood T cell repertoires in COVID-19 (TCRdb year 2020). The library was made by the immunoSEQ multiplex PCR assay. TCRdb stores this immuneACCESS table with in-frame sequences only. Part of the clones is absent; in the studies checked, under half of the shortfall reflects unresolved V genes, and no reason is known for the rest. This sample is represented by about 150,000 clones; under 95% of them were singletons. The ten largest clones take up about 0.57% of the sample. Source material: peripheral blood. The source of these receptors is a man aged 50 or older with acute or convalescent COVID-19.

The V gene is TRBV7-9, the J gene TRBJ1-1, with D uncertain. Looked up from germline, CDR1 is SEHNR and CDR2 is FQNEAQ (reference sequence). The CDR3 totals 14 residues. With 5 bases removed from V and 1 base from J, the gap between germline ends came to 11 bases. The CDR3 nucleotides read TGTGCCAGCAGCCCGAGACGGGGGAACACTGAAGCTTTCTTT. This sequence encodes CASSPRRGNTEAFF.

This rearrangement joins TRBV24-1 to TRBJ1-1; the D gene is possibly TRBD1 (6 bases). There are 16 residues in the CDR3. Trimming pared 3 bases from V and 6 bases from J, leaving 19 bases between. Germline-derived CDR1 and CDR2 are KGHDR and SFDVKD. The chain's CDR3 is CATSDGVQGLRAEAFF. The CDR3 DNA sequence: TGTGCCACCAGTGATGGGGTCCAGGGGCTTAGGGCTGAAGCTTTCTTT.

As to this clone: Other DNA sequences within the sample encode an identical CDR3. This chain connects TRBV28 to TRBJ1-5; 8 bases are a match to TRBD1. Unmatched junction bases numbered 6, after V lost 6 bases and J lost 2 bases. The CDR3 is made up of 15 amino acids. CDR1 and CDR2 (germline): MDHEN, SYDVKM. The CDR3 loop reads CASSLTGGGNQPQHF. CDR3 bases: TGTGCCAGCAGCCTTACAGGGGGTGGCAATCAGCCCCAGCATTTT.

The chain joins TRBV7-2 to TRBJ2-7; the D is unclear. This CDR3 is 13 amino acids long. The V gene lost 1 base and the J gene lost 2 bases, with 6 bases spanning the gap. Germline assignment: CDR1 SGHTA and CDR2 FQGNSA. The CDR3 DNA sequence: TGTGCCAGCAGCTTAGGAACAGCCTACGAGCAGTACTTC. Translated, it gives CASSLGTAYEQYF.

This rearrangement joins TRBV6-1 to TRBJ2-7, with 8 positions matching TRBD1. J was trimmed by 0 bases and V by 2 bases; bases with no gene match: 9. The CDR3 has 17 amino acids. Germline-derived CDR1 and CDR2 are MNHNS and SASEGT. The CDR3 DNA follows: TGTGCCAGCAGTGAATACCCCGCAGGGGGCTTCTCCTACGAGCAGTACGTC. This encodes CASSEYPAGGFSYEQYV.

The chain combines TRBV7-9 with TRBJ2-1; 7 bases align to TRBD1. Germline V gives CDR1 SEHNR, CDR2 FQNEAQ (reference sequence). V shed 1 base, J shed 0 bases, and the junction held 6 bases outside the gene matches. CDR3 size: 17 residues. The CDR3 DNA is TGTGCCAGCAGCTTAGACCCACAGGGGACCTCCTACAATGAGCAGTTCTTC. Protein sequence: CASSLDPQGTSYNEQFF.

The rearrangement uses TRBV18 and TRBJ1-5, with 9 bases that match TRBD1. CDR3 length equals 14 residues. Germline V gene data show CDR1 as KGHSH and CDR2 as LQKENI. V shed 5 bases and J 7 bases; nucleotides not matched to a gene: 6. CDR3 DNA sequence: TGTGCCAGCTCAACCGGGACAGGGTCACAGCCCCAGCATTTT. Translated, it gives CASSTGTGSQPQHF.

This chain uses TRBV9 with TRBJ2-3, with a possible D match to TRBD2 (6 bases). Germline V gene sequence: CDR1 SGDLS, CDR2 YYNGEE. The V and J ends lost 3 bases and 0 bases respectively, with 14 bases between them. The CDR3 sequence is 16 residues long. Here the CDR3 DNA reads TGTGCCAGCAGCGACCGACTAGGACGTAGCACAGATACGCAGTATTTT. Its translation is CASSDRLGRSTDTQYF.

This sequence joins TRBV10-1 and TRBJ2-1, with TRBD2 as a possible D gene (8 bases). CDR3 length equals 16 residues. Per the germline V gene, CDR1 is WNHNN and CDR2 is SYGVQD (reference sequence). The V end was cut by 5 bases, the J end by 4 bases, with 18 bases between. The CDR3 spells CASSPGGSGNYNEQFF. The DNA for the CDR3 is TGCGCCAGCAGTCCAGGGGGTAGCGGGAATTACAATGAGCAGTTCTTC.

The chain employs TRBV28 and TRBJ1-4; D is perhaps TRBD1 (6 bases). CDR1 is MDHEN and CDR2 is SYDVKM in the germline V gene. The V end was cut by 3 bases, the J end by 3 bases, with 14 bases between. The CDR3 spans 16 residues. DNA for the CDR3: TGTGCCAGCAGTTTGTTTGACAGGACCCCTAATGAAAAACTGTTTTTT. Its translation: CASSLFDRTPNEKLFF.

V gene TRBV19 combines with J gene TRBJ2-5, with 9 bases aligning to TRBD2. V lost 4 bases and J lost 5; bases outside the gene matches: 5. CDR3 length equals 14 residues. Germline CDR1 reads LNHDA; CDR2 reads SQIVND (reference sequence). The CDR3 DNA is TGTGCCAGTAGTACCGCGGGGGGGGCGGAGACCCAGTACTTC. It is translated as CASSTAGGAETQYF.

The J gene is TRBJ2-1, the V gene TRBV7-2, with 7 nucleotides matching TRBD2. This CDR3 has 15 amino acids. Trimming cost V 3 bases and J 7 bases; bases outside gene matches: 9. Germline lookup yields CDR1 SGHTA and CDR2 FQGNSA. In DNA form, the CDR3 reads TGTGCCAGCAGCTTTTCGCTGGGAGGGAGGAATGAGCAGTTCTTC. This sequence encodes CASSFSLGGRNEQFF.

The chain is built from TRBV11-2 and TRBJ2-1, with 9 nucleotides matching TRBD1. The CDR3 extends over 16 amino acids. Per germline, CDR1 SGHAT and CDR2 FQNNGV. Germline trimming cut 3 bases from V and 6 bases from J; bases unmatched to any gene: 9. In DNA, the CDR3 is TGTGCCAGCAGCTTGGTATCCGGACAGGGGACCAATGAGCAGTTCTTC. This sequence encodes CASSLVSGQGTNEQFF.

The rearrangement uses TRBV27 and TRBJ2-7, with 8 bases lining up with TRBD2. V lost 3 bases, J lost 7 bases, and 14 bases stayed unmatched. Germline V lookup: CDR1 MNHEY, CDR2 SMNVEV (reference sequence). The CDR3 is 16 amino acids. The CDR3 loop reads CASSLGSIAGPVEQYF. The CDR3, as DNA: TGTGCCAGCAGTTTGGGATCAATAGCGGGACCAGTGGAGCAGTACTTC.

This chain uses TRBV19 with TRBJ1-1; 8 bases match TRBD1. Losses at the gene ends were 5 bases for V and 3 bases for J; bases not matched to a gene: 11. Germline V gene sequence: CDR1 LNHDA, CDR2 SQIVND (reference sequence). This CDR3 comprises 16 residues. CDR3 in amino acids: CASSFGQGRGDTEAFF. In DNA form, the CDR3 reads TGTGCCAGTAGTTTTGGACAGGGTAGAGGGGACACTGAAGCTTTCTTT.

The gene calls are TRBV19 and TRBJ2-3; D is uncertain. The CDR3 loop spans 13 amino acids. The V and J ends lost 5 bases and 4 bases respectively, with 10 bases between them. Per germline, CDR1 LNHDA and CDR2 SQIVND (reference sequence). The CDR3 sequence: CASSLSRADTQYF. CDR3 nucleotides: TGTGCCAGTAGTCTATCCCGGGCAGATACGCAGTATTTT.

The chain employs TRBV27 and TRBJ1-5, with 8 bases identical to TRBD1. Germline assignment: CDR1 MNHEY and CDR2 SMNVEV (reference sequence). Trimming cost V 5 bases and J 6 bases; bases outside gene matches: 6. This CDR3 contains 14 residues. The CDR3 sequence is CASSVGTGSQPQHF. The CDR3 coding sequence is TGTGCCAGCAGTGTAGGGACAGGCAGTCAGCCCCAGCATTTT.

V and J are TRBV19 and TRBJ2-3; TRBD2 matches 16 bases. Germline V gene data show CDR1 as LNHDA and CDR2 as SQIVND (reference sequence). CDR3 length equals 14 residues. The trim removed 8 bases at V and 9 bases at J, leaving 5 bases unmatched. The CDR3 DNA is TGTGCCAGTGGGACTAGCGGGAGGGCCAGGACGCAGTATTTT. Protein: CASGTSGRARTQYF.